The T cell receptor beta chain described here comes from a study of T cell responses to AZD1222 COVID-19 vaccine. Notes on the study in general: It was only 6 or 7 AZD1222 recipients who were seropositive at baseline. Every sample of the repertoires postdated the peak T cell response. Spike-wide vaccine-associated CD4 TCRs dominated at 160-218 and 743-854. Among the donors, most were white British and more were female, and clonal diversity was possibly underestimated.

Libraries were prepared by immunoSEQ multiplex PCR; TCRdb keeps only in-frame clonotypes and omits some of them. The table includes 90,000 to 120,000 clones, 91% detected once. Remarks on this clone: As yet, its antigen is unknown.

CDR1 and CDR2 from the germline V gene are LNHDA and SQIVND (reference sequence). With 3 bases removed from V and 0 bases from J, the gap between germline ends came to 5 bases. CDR3 length equals 13 residues. Sample: peripheral blood, taken on day 0 of AZD1222 vaccination. The rearrangement joins TRBV19 to TRBJ1-1, with D uncertain. The source of this sequence is an adult in good health. Here the CDR3 DNA reads TGTGCCAGTAGTATGACATTGAACACTGAAGCTTTCTTT. Amino acid sequence: CASSMTLNTEAFF.